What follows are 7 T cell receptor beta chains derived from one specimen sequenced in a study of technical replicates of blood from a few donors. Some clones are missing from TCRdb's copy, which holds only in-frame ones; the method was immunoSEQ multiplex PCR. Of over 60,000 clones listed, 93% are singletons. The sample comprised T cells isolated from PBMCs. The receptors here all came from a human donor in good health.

CDR3 sequence (DNA): TGCGCCAGCAGCGCCGACAGGGTGTACACAAAAGATACGCAGTATTTT. This encodes CASSADRVYTKDTQYF. This chain uses TRBV5-1 with TRBJ2-3; 7 nucleotides agree with TRBD1. Germline trimming cut 4 bases from V and 5 bases from J; bases unmatched to any gene: 13. This CDR3 is 16 amino acids long. In germline, CDR1 is SGHRS, CDR2 YFSETQ.

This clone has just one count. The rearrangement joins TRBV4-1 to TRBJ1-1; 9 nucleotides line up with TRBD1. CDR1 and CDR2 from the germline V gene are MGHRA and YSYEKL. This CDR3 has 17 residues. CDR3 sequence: CAAGERNTGGQNTEAFF. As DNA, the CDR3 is TGCGCTGCAGGAGAAAGAAACACAGGGGGCCAGAACACTGAAGCTTTCTTT.

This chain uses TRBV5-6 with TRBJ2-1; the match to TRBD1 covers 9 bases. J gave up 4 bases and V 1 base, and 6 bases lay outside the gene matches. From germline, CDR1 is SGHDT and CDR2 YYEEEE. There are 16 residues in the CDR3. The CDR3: CASSLYRQGDYNEQFF. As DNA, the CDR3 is TGTGCCAGCAGCTTGTATAGACAGGGGGATTACAATGAGCAGTTCTTC.

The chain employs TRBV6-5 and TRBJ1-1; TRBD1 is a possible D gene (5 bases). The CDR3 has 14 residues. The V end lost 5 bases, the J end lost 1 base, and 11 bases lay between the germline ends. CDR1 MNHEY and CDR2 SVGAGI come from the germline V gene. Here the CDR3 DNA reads TGTGCCAGCAGTCCCGTCACAGGGAACACTGAAGCTTTCTTT. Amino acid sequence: CASSPVTGNTEAFF.

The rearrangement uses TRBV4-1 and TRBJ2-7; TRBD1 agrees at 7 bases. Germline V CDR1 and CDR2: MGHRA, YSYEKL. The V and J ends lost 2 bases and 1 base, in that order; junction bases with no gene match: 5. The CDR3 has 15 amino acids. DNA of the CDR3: TGCGCCAGCAGCCAATCTCCGGGACAGTCCTACGAGCAGTACTTC. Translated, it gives CASSQSPGQSYEQYF.

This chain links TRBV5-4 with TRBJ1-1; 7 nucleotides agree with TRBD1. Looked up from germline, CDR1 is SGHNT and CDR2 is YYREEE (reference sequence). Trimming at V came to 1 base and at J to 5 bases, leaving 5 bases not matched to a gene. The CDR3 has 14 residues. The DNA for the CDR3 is TGTGCCAGCAGCTTGATAGGGGGCGAGACTGAAGCTTTCTTT. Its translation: CASSLIGGETEAFF.

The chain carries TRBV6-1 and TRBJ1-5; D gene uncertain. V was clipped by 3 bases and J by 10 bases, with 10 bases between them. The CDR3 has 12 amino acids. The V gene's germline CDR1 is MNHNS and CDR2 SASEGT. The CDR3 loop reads CASSDSQFPQHF. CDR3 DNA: TGTGCCAGCAGTGATTCCCAATTTCCCCAGCATTTT.